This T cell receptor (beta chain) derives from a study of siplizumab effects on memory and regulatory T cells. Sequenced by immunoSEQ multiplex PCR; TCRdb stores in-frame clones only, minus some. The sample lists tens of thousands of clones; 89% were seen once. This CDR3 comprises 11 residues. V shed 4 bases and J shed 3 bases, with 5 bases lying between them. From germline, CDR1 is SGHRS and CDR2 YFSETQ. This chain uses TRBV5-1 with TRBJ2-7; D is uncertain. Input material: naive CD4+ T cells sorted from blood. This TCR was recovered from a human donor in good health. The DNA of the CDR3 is TGCGCCAGCAGCGGCAACTACGAGCAGTACTTC. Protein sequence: CASSGNYEQYF.